These 8 T cell receptor beta chains were sequenced from one sample in a study of blood T cell repertoires in COVID-19. The method was immunoSEQ multiplex PCR; TCRdb's version includes in-frame clones alone and lacks a portion of them. The sample records about 170,000 clones, over 70% being singletons. The sequenced sample was peripheral blood. These receptors all come from a woman aged 70-85 years who had recovered from COVID-19.

The CDR3: CASSPTGETQYF. DNA for the CDR3: TGTGCCAGCAGCCCAACGGGGGAGACCCAGTACTTC. The chain is built from TRBV7-3 and TRBJ2-5; tentatively, D is TRBD2 (5 bases). The germline V and J ends were trimmed by 5 bases and 5 bases, with 9 bases remaining between them. Germline CDR1 and CDR2: SGHTA and FQGTGA. This CDR3 spans 12 amino acids.

The chain recombines TRBV3-1 (or the pseudogene TRBV3-2) with TRBJ2-7; the D is unclear. The CDR3 consists of 15 residues. V lost 3 bases, J lost 4 bases, and 16 bases lay in between. Germline values: CDR1 LGHDT, CDR2 YNNKEL (reference sequence). CDR3 sequence: CASSHFAAPSYEQYF. In DNA, the CDR3 is TGTGCCAGCAGCCACTTTGCGGCCCCTTCGTACGAGCAGTACTTC.

The V and J genes are TRBV7-2 and TRBJ1-2, with 7 positions matching TRBD1. In germline, CDR1 is SGHTA, CDR2 FQGNSA. The CDR3 is made up of 15 amino acids. V lost 5 bases and J lost 4; bases outside the gene matches: 10. The CDR3 DNA follows: TGTGCCAGCAGCCTTGGACAGGCCCTTGGCTATGGCTACACCTTC. It codes for CASSLGQALGYGYTF.

This clone turned up a few times. This sequence joins TRBV27 and TRBJ1-5; 8 bases match TRBD1. This CDR3 is 16 amino acids long. J lost 2 bases, V lost 4 bases, and 7 bases had no gene match. Per germline, CDR1 MNHEY and CDR2 SMNVEV (reference sequence). The CDR3 region has the DNA TGTGCCAGCAGTTCTTACAGGGGGGTGGGCAATCAGCCCCAGCATTTT. This gives the protein CASSSYRGVGNQPQHF.

V and J are TRBV4-1 and TRBJ2-4, with a possible D match to TRBD2 (6 bases). The CDR3 runs 18 residues. V gave up 0 bases and J gave up 0 bases, with 15 bases separating them. In germline, CDR1 is MGHRA, CDR2 YSYEKL. CDR3 sequence (DNA): TGCGCCAGCAGCCAAGACGGGGTAGCGGAACTAGCCAAAAACATTCAGTACTTC. This gives the protein CASSQDGVAELAKNIQYF.

This chain joins TRBV11-2 and TRBJ2-7, with D possibly being TRBD2 (6 bases). V was cut by 3 bases and J by 7 bases, with 16 bases left in between. This CDR3 is 14 amino acids long. CDR1 is SGHAT and CDR2 is FQNNGV in the germline V gene. CDR3 sequence (DNA): TGTGCCAGCAGCTTGGAGGGGAAACCTTGGGAGCAGTACTTC. Its translation: CASSLEGKPWEQYF.

The J gene is TRBJ1-1, the V gene TRBV14; D uncertain. CDR1 SGHDN and CDR2 FVKESK come from the germline V gene. The CDR3 length is 11 residues. Trimming removed 4 bases at V and 10 bases at J, with 10 bases between. CDR3 sequence: CASSLGRGAFF. For the CDR3, the DNA is TGTGCCAGCAGCCTTGGGCGGGGAGCTTTCTTT.

This chain uses TRBV6-2 or TRBV6-3 with TRBJ2-2; D is uncertain. V dropped 2 bases and J dropped 8 bases, with 9 bases sitting between them. The V gene's germline CDR1 is MNHEY and CDR2 SVGEGT. This CDR3 is 13 amino acids long. In nucleotides, the CDR3 is TGTGCCAGCAGTTACGATCGGTTAGGGGAGCTGTTTTTT. It is translated as CASSYDRLGELFF.